What follows is one T cell receptor (beta chain) and its context. This entry comes from a study of blood T cell repertoires in COVID-19. The CDR3 contains 14 residues. Germline V CDR1 and CDR2: LGHDT, YNNKEL (reference sequence). V dropped 0 bases and J dropped 7 bases, with 13 bases sitting between them. Participant-given clinical history determined each cohort assignment. Sequencing used immunoSEQ multiplex PCR; TCRdb keeps in-frame clones, though not all of them. The sample consists of fewer than 200,000 clones, about 84% of them appearing once. The sequenced material came from PBMCs or T cells enriched from blood (not recorded which). The rearrangement uses TRBV3-1 (or the pseudogene TRBV3-2) and TRBJ2-7; possibly TRBD2 for D (6 bases). The receptor was derived from a man aged 50 to 59 who had recovered from COVID-19. The CDR3 DNA sequence: TGTGCCAGCAGCCAAGAGGGGGGTTCTATGGAGCAGTACTTC. As protein: CASSQEGGSMEQYF.